What follows are 17 T cell receptor beta chains derived from one specimen sequenced in a study of cytomegalovirus exposure and HLA in healthy donors. The PCR employed 60 Vbeta primers together with 13 Jbeta primers. Measured with immunoSEQ multiplex PCR; TCRdb has only the in-frame clones, and not every one. The table lists some 150,000 clones, roughly four fifths of them singletons. Sequenced: PBMCs. The receptors shown here come from a woman aged 18 to 35 in good health and CMV-seropositive.

The chain employs TRBV6-5 and TRBJ2-5, with a weak D call TRBD1 (5 bases). The CDR3 is 13 amino acids. Germline CDR1 reads MNHEY; CDR2 reads SVGAGI. The germline V and J ends were trimmed by 7 bases and 11 bases, with 20 bases remaining between them. CDR3 loop: CASKTDSTDEQYF. The CDR3 DNA follows: TGTGCCAGCAAAACCGACAGTACGGATGAGCAGTACTTC.

The genes are TRBV5-4 and TRBJ1-1; a weak D match, TRBD1 (5 bases). Looked up from germline, CDR1 is SGHNT and CDR2 is YYREEE (reference sequence). The CDR3 has 16 residues. V was shortened by 4 bases and J by 3 bases, with 19 bases between the two germline ends. CDR3 region: CASSRGTSSGDTEAFF. The CDR3 DNA reads TGTGCCAGCAGCCGCGGGACTTCTAGTGGCGACACTGAAGCTTTCTTT. Filled out from reference TRBV5-4 and TRBJ1-1, the complete variable domain reads ETGVTQSPTHLIKTRGQQVTLRCSSQSGHNTVSWYQQALGQGPQFIFQYYREEENGRGNFPPRFSGLQFPNYSSELNVNALELDDSALYLCASSRGTSSGDTEAFFGQGTRLTVV.

V is TRBV5-8 and J is TRBJ1-2; perhaps TRBD1 as D (5 bases). Trimming shortened V by 4 bases and J by 10 bases, and 23 bases separated the two germline ends. The germline V gene encodes CDR1 SGHTS and CDR2 YDEGEE. The CDR3 is made up of 15 amino acids. Here the CDR3 DNA reads TGTGCCAGCAGCCGACCCCCAGGGCAGGCTATCGTCTACACCTTC. Translating gives CASSRPPGQAIVYTF.

The chain joins TRBV19 to TRBJ1-1, with D unclear. The ends were cut back, 0 bases at V and 5 bases at J, with 7 bases in the middle. CDR1 and CDR2 (germline): LNHDA, SQIVND (reference sequence). This CDR3 comprises 13 residues. CDR3 loop: CASSIEGRTEAFF. CDR3 nucleotide sequence: TGTGCCAGTAGTATAGAGGGGAGAACTGAAGCTTTCTTT.

The chain carries TRBV5-5 and TRBJ1-2, with D unresolved. The length of the CDR3 is 14 residues. The V gene lost 0 bases and the J gene lost 1 base, with 7 bases spanning the gap. The germline gives CDR1 SGHKS, CDR2 YYEKEE (reference sequence). The CDR3 sequence is CASSLGQINYGYTF. DNA of the CDR3: TGTGCCAGCAGCTTGGGACAAATTAACTATGGCTACACCTTC. Drawing the rest from reference TRBV5-5 and TRBJ1-2, the complete variable domain is DAGVTQSPTHLIKTRGQQVTLRCSPISGHKSVSWYQQVLGQGPQFIFQYYEKEERGRGNFPDRFSARQFPNYSSELNVNALLLGDSALYLCASSLGQINYGYTFGSGTRLTVV.

V and J are TRBV2 and TRBJ1-6, with a weak D call TRBD1 (5 bases). The ends were cut back, 10 bases at V and 6 bases at J, with 19 bases in the middle. The germline gives CDR1 SNHLY, CDR2 FYNNEI. There are 15 residues in the CDR3. The CDR3 bases are TGTGCCACGACTCAAACAGGAGTAGCTAATTCACCCCTCCACTTT. It specifies CATTQTGVANSPLHF. The complete variable domain, with remaining parts taken from reference TRBV2 and TRBJ1-6, reads EPEVTQTPSHQVTQMGQEVILRCVPISNHLYFYWYRQILGQKVEFLVSFYNNEISEKSEIFDDQFSVERPDGSNFTLKIRSTKLEDSAMYFCATTQTGVANSPLHFGNGTRLTVT.

The CDR3 nucleotides read TGTGCCAGCAGCTCGGGGACAGGGCCAACGGAGCAGTACTTC. The encoded protein is CASSSGTGPTEQYF. The chain has TRBV5-8 and TRBJ2-7, with 9 positions matching TRBD1. The CDR3 totals 14 residues. Germline-derived CDR1 and CDR2 are SGHTS and YDEGEE. After removal of 3 bases from V and 7 bases from J, the junction contained 8 bases not matched to a gene. The complete variable domain, with remaining parts taken from reference TRBV5-8 and TRBJ2-7, reads EAGVTQSPTHLIKTRGQQATLRCSPISGHTSVYWYQQALGLGLQFLLWYDEGEERNRGNFPPRFSGRQFPNYSSELNVNALELEDSALYLCASSSGTGPTEQYFGPGTRLTVT.

This chain uses TRBV2 with TRBJ1-1; D not resolved. Germline V gene lookup returns CDR1 SNHLY and CDR2 FYNNEI. This CDR3 has 14 amino acids. V lost 6 bases and J 0 bases, leaving 11 bases between the germline ends. CDR3 in DNA: TGTGCCAGCAGGGCAGGTGTTATGAACACTGAAGCTTTCTTT. As protein: CASRAGVMNTEAFF.

The J gene is TRBJ2-5, the V gene TRBV4-2, with 8 bases matching TRBD1. The CDR3 is 16 amino acids. Per the germline V gene, CDR1 is LGHNA and CDR2 is YNFKEQ. Losses at the gene ends were 2 bases for V and 4 bases for J; bases not matched to a gene: 9. The CDR3 nucleotides read TGTGCCAGCAGCCAACCCGCCTCGACAGGGGCAGAGACCCAGTACTTC. Protein product: CASSQPASTGAETQYF.

The chain carries TRBV2 and TRBJ1-2, with D perhaps matching TRBD1 (6 bases). CDR1 and CDR2 from the germline V gene are SNHLY and FYNNEI. Trimming took off 7 bases at V and 2 bases at J, with 17 bases between the two ends. The CDR3 is 15 residues long. The CDR3 loop reads CASTDQLTGNYGYTF. The DNA for the CDR3 is TGTGCCAGCACCGACCAGCTGACAGGAAACTATGGCTACACCTTC.

The gene calls are TRBV7-6 and TRBJ1-5; TRBD1 is a possible D gene (5 bases). V was clipped by 5 bases and J by 5 bases, with 19 bases between them. The CDR3 contains 16 residues. Germline V gives CDR1 SGHVS, CDR2 FNYEAQ. The DNA of the CDR3 is TGTGCCAGCAGCCCAACATGGGCGACAGAACATCAGCCCCAGCATTTT. It yields the protein CASSPTWATEHQPQHF.

This clone has only one observation. The rearrangement joins TRBV6-5 to TRBJ1-6, with a tentative D call TRBD1 (6 bases). The CDR3 spans 16 residues. Trimming pared 2 bases from V and 14 bases from J, leaving 22 bases between. Germline loops: CDR1 MNHEY, CDR2 SVGAGI. CDR3 DNA: TGTGCCAGCAGTTACCGCGCGGAAGGGGGACGTGGAGCCCTCCACTTT. Translated: CASSYRAEGGRGALHF.

V is TRBV28 and J is TRBJ2-7, with 8 bases that match TRBD1. Unmatched junction bases numbered 14, after V lost 7 bases and J lost 3 bases. The CDR3 extends over 16 amino acids. Germline CDR1 reads MDHEN; CDR2 reads SYDVKM. In DNA form, the CDR3 reads TGTGCCAGCACCATATCAACAGGGGGAATAGGCTACGAGCAGTACTTC. It is translated as CASTISTGGIGYEQYF.

The V and J genes are TRBV2 and TRBJ1-5, with a possible D match to TRBD1 (5 bases). Trimming pared 8 bases from V and 2 bases from J, leaving 10 bases between. Per the germline V gene, CDR1 is SNHLY and CDR2 is FYNNEI. CDR3 length: 13 residues. CDR3 bases: TGTGCCAGCGAGTGGGGGGGCAATCAGCCCCAGCATTTT. Its protein is CASEWGGNQPQHF.

The chain is built from TRBV7-9 and TRBJ1-6, with a weak D call TRBD1 (5 bases). Trimming stripped 1 base from V and 9 bases from J, with 7 bases between. Germline CDR1 reads SEHNR; CDR2 reads FQNEAQ (reference sequence). This CDR3 has 13 residues. CDR3 protein: CASSLGRVSPLHF. Written as DNA, the CDR3 is TGTGCCAGCAGCTTAGGCAGGGTTTCACCCCTCCACTTT.

This chain uses TRBV11-2 with TRBJ1-1; D not certain. The CDR3 sequence is 13 residues long. The V gene lost 8 bases and the J gene lost 1 base, with 11 bases spanning the gap. Germline CDR1 reads SGHAT; CDR2 reads FQNNGV. The CDR3 region is CASVSGPNTEAFF. The CDR3 coding sequence is TGTGCCAGCGTCTCCGGTCCGAACACTGAAGCTTTCTTT.

This clone was detected only once. The chain links TRBV29-1 to TRBJ2-3; a weak D match, TRBD2 (5 bases). This CDR3 contains 13 residues. Per germline, CDR1 SQVTM and CDR2 ANQGSEA. V lost 2 bases and J lost 4, with 10 bases in between. The CDR3 reads CSVERARADTQYF. For the CDR3, the DNA is TGCAGCGTTGAACGGGCGCGGGCAGATACGCAGTATTTT.